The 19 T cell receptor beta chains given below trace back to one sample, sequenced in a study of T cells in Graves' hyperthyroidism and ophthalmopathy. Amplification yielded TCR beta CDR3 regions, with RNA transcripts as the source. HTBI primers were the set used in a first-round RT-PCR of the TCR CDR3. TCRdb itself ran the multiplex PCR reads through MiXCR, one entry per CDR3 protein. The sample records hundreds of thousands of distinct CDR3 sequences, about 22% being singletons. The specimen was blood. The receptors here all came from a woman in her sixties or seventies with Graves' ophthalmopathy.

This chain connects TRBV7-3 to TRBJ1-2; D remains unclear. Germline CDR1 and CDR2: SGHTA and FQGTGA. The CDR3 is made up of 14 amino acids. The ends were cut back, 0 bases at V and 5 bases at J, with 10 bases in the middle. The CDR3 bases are TGTGCCAGCAGCTTAACAAACGGAGGGTATGGCTACACCTTC. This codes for CASSLTNGGYGYTF. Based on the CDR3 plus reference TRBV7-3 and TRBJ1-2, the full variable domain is GAGVSQTPSNKVTEKGKYVELRCDPISGHTALYWYRQSLGQGPEFLIYFQGTGAADDSGLPNDRFFAVRPEGSVSTLKIQRTERGDSAVYLCASSLTNGGYGYTFGSGTRLTVV.

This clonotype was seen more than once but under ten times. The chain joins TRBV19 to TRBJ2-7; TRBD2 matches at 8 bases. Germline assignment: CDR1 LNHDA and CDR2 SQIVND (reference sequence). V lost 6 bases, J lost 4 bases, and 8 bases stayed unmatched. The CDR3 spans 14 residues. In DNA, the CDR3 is TGTGCCAGTAGCACCGGGACTAGTCGATACGAGCAGTACTTC. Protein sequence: CASSTGTSRYEQYF.

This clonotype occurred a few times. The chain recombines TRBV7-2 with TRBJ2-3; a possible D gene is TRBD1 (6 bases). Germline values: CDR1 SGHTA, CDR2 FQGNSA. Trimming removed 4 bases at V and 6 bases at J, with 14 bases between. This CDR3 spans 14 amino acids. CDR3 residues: CASSSGDRWDTQYF. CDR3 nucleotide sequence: TGTGCCAGCAGCTCCGGTGACAGGTGGGATACGCAGTATTTT. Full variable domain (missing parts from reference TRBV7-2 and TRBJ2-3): GAGVSQSPSNKVTEKGKDVELRCDPISGHTALYWYRQSLGQGLEFLIYFQGNSAPDKSGLPSDRFSAERTGGSVSTLTIQRTQQEDSAVYLCASSSGDRWDTQYFGPGTRLTVL.

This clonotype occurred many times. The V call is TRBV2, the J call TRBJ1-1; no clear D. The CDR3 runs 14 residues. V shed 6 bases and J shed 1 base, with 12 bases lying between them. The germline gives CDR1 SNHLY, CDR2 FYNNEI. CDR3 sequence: CASSDTTANTEAFF. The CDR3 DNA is TGTGCCAGCAGCGACACGACGGCGAACACTGAAGCTTTCTTT.

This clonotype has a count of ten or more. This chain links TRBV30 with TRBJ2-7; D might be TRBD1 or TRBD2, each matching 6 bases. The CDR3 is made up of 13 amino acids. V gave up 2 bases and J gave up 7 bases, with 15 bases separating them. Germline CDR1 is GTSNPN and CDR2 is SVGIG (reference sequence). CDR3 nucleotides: TGTGCCTGGAGTTCCGTTCAAGGGGGGGAGCAGTACTTC. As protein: CAWSSVQGGEQYF.

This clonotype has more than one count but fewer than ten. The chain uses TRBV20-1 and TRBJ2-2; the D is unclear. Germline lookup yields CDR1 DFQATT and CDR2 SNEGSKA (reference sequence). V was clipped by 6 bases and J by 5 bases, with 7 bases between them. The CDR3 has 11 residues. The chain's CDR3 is CSASRTGELFF. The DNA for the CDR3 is TGCAGTGCCTCCCGAACCGGGGAGCTGTTTTTT.

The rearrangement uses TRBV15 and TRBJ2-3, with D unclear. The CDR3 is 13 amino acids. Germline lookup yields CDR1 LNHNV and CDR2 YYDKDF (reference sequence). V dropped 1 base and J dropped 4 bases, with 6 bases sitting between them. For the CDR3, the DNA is TGTGCCACCAGCAGAGGAGTGTCAGATACGCAGTATTTT. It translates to CATSRGVSDTQYF.

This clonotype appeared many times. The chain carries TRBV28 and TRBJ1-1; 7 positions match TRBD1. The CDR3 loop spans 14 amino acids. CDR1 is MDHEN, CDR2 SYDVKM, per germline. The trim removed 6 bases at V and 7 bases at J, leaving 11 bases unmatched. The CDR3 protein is CASREGQMDYEAFF. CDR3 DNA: TGTGCCAGCAGAGAGGGACAGATGGACTATGAAGCTTTCTTT.

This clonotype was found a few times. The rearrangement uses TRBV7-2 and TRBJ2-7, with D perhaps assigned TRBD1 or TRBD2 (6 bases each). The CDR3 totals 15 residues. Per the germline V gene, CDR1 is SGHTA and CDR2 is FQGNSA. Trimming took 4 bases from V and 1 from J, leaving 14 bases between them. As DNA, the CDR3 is TGTGCCAGCAGCTCCCGGGGGCATATTTCCTACGAGCAGTACTTC. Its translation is CASSSRGHISYEQYF.

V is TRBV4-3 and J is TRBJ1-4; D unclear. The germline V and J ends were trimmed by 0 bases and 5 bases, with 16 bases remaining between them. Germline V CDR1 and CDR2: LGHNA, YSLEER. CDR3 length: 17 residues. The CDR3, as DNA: TGCGCCAGCAGCCAAGAGTGGGTAAGCGGGAGAAATGAAAAACTGTTTTTT. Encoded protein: CASSQEWVSGRNEKLFF.

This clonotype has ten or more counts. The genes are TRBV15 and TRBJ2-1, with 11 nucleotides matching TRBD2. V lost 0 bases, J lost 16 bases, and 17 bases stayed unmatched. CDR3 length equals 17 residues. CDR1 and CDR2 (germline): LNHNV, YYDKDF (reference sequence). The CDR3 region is CATSREGLAEYTMSKFF. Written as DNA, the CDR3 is TGTGCCACCAGCAGAGAGGGACTAGCGGAATATACAATGAGCAAATTCTTC.

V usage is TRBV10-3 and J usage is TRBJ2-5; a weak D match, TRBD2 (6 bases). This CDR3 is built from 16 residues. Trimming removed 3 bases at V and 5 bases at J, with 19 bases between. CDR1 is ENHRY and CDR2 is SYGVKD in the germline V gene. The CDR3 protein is CAISDLGTGVRETQYF. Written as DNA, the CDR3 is TGTGCCATCAGTGATTTAGGGACGGGGGTCAGGGAGACCCAGTACTTC.

CDR3 protein: CSARPTGTENYGYTF. The CDR3, as DNA: TGCAGTGCTAGACCCACGGGGACTGAGAACTATGGCTACACCTTC. This chain links TRBV20-1 with TRBJ1-2, with D perhaps matching TRBD1 (5 bases). CDR3 length: 15 amino acids. Germline V gene lookup returns CDR1 DFQATT and CDR2 SNEGSKA (reference sequence). V lost 2 bases, J lost 2 bases, and 15 bases lay in between.

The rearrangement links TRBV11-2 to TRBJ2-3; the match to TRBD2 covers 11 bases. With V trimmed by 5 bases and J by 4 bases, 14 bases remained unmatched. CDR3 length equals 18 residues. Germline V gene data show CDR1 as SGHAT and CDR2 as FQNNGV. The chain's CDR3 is CASSRMRSLAGVADTQYF. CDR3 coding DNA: TGTGCCAGCAGCCGAATGCGATCACTAGCGGGAGTCGCAGATACGCAGTATTTT.

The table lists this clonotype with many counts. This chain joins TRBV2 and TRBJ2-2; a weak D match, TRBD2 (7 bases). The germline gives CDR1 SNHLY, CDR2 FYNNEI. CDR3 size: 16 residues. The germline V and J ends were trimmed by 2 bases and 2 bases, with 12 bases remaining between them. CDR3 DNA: TGTGCCAGCAGTGAATTGGGGGGGGCCAACACCGGGGAGCTGTTTTTT. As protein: CASSELGGANTGELFF.

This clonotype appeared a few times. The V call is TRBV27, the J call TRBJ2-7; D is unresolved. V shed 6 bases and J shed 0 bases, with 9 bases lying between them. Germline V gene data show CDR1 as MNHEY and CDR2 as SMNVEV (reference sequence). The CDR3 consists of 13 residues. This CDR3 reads CASRGLTSYEQYF. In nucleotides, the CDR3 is TGTGCCAGCAGAGGGTTGACCTCCTACGAGCAGTACTTC.

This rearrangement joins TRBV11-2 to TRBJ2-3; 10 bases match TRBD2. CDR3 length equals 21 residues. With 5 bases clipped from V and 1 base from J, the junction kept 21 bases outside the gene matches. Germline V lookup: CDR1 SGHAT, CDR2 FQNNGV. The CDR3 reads CASSHTIGLAGVGRRTDTQYF. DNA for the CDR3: TGTGCCAGCAGCCATACAATTGGGCTAGCGGGAGTAGGAAGGCGCACAGATACGCAGTATTTT.

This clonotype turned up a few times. CDR3 coding DNA: TGTGCCAGCAGTTTCCATCAGCCCCAGCATTTT. It encodes CASSFHQPQHF. The rearrangement uses TRBV28 and TRBJ1-5; D remains unclear. CDR1 is MDHEN and CDR2 is SYDVKM in the germline V gene. This CDR3 has 11 amino acids. Deletions cut 3 bases from V and 5 bases from J, with 2 bases between.

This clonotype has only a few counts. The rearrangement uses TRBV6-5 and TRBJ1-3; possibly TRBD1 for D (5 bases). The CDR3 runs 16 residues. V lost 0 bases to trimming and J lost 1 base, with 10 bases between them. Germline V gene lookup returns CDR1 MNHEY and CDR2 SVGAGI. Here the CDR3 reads CASSYSRGISGNTIYF. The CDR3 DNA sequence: TGTGCCAGCAGTTACTCTCGGGGGATTTCTGGAAACACCATATATTTT.